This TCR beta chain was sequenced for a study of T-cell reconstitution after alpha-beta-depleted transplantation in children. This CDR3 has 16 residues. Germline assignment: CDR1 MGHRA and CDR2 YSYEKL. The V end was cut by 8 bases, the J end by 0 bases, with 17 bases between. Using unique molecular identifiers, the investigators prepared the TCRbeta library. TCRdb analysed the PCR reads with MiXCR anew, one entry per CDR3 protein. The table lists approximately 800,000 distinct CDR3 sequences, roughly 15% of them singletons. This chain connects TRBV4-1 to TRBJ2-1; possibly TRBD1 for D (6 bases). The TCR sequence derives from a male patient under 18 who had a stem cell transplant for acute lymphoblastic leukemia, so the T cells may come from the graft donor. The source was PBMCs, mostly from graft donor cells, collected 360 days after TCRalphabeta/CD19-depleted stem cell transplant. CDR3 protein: CASGYPGASSYNEQFF. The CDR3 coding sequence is TGCGCCAGCGGCTACCCAGGGGCCAGCTCCTACAATGAGCAGTTCTTC.